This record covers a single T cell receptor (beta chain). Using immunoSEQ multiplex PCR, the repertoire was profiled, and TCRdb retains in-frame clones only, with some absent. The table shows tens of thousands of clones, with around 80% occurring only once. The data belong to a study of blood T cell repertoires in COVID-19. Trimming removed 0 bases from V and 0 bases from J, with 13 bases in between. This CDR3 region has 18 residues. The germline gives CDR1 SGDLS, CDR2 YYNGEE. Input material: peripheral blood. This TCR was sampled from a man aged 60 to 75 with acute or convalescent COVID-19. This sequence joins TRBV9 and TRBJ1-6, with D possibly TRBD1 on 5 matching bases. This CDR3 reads CASSVDGTASSYNSPLHF. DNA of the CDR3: TGTGCCAGCAGCGTAGATGGGACTGCGAGCTCCTATAATTCACCCCTCCACTTT.